Listed below are T cell receptor beta chains from one sample, sequenced in a study of response to subunit inactivated influenza vaccine. One entry per CDR3 protein results from TCRdb running MiXCR on the RT-PCR reads. The sample yields about 570,000 distinct CDR3 sequences, approximately 12% seen once. Sequencing used PBMCs from blood, obtained on the day of vaccination. These receptors all stem from a man between 45 and 60 years old who received an inactivated influenza vaccine. Both conserved end residues are part of each CDR3. D genes are given only for firm matches. Size values are once, few and many counts, or a class for expanded clones, and some rows have none.

size: NA
D: NA
J: TRBJ1-2
V: TRBV20-1
DNA: TGCAGTGCTCCTGGTGGGAGTCGGTACGGCTACATCTTC
CDR3: CSAPGGSRYGYIF

size: few
D: NA
J: TRBJ2-3
V: TRBV20-1
DNA: TGCAGTGCTAGAGATACAGGGAGAGCAGATACGCAGTATTTT
CDR3: CSARDTGRADTQYF

size: many
D: TRBD2
J: TRBJ2-7
V: TRBV5-1
DNA: TGCGCCAGCAGCGTTGGACTAGCGGGTACCTACGAGCAGTACTTC
CDR3: CASSVGLAGTYEQYF

size: few
D: TRBD1
J: TRBJ2-6
V: TRBV28
DNA: TGTGCCAGCAGACTGGGACAGGGATCCGCTGGGGCCAACGTCCTGACTTTC
CDR3: CASRLGQGSAGANVLTF

size: NA
D: NA
J: TRBJ2-3
V: TRBV5-1
DNA: TGCGCCAGCAGCTTGAGGGGGTACCCAGATACGCAGTATTTT
CDR3: CASSLRGYPDTQYF

size: few
D: NA
J: TRBJ2-7
V: TRBV6-2/TRBV6-3
DNA: TGTGCCAGCAGTTACTCGAGGATTTTCCCCCACGAGCAGTACTTC
CDR3: CASSYSRIFPHEQYF

size: NA
D: NA
J: TRBJ2-1
V: TRBV20-1
DNA: TGCAGTTCATCTATGGGATCTAGATACAATGAGCAGTTCTTC
CDR3: CSSSMGSRYNEQFF

size: few
D: TRBD2
J: TRBJ2-2
V: TRBV7-2
DNA: TGTGCCAGCAGCTTAGCAAGCGGGGGGCGCGTCACCGGGGAGCTGTTTTTT
CDR3: CASSLASGGRVTGELFF

size: NA
D: NA
J: TRBJ1-1
V: TRBV11-2
DNA: TGTGCCAGCAGCTTAGCCTGGAGTGGGACTGAAGCTTTCTTT
CDR3: CASSLAWSGTEAFF

size: NA
D: NA
J: TRBJ2-5
V: TRBV12-3/TRBV12-4
DNA: TGTGCCAGCAGTTTACGGCAGGTGGGAGAGACCCAGTACTTC
CDR3: CASSLRQVGETQYF

size: NA
D: TRBD2
J: TRBJ2-3
V: TRBV7-9
DNA: TGTGCCAGCAGCAGGAATAGCGGGGGGGCCACAGATACGCAGTATTTT
CDR3: CASSRNSGGATDTQYF

size: few
D: NA
J: TRBJ1-1
V: TRBV3-1
DNA: TGTGCCAGCAGCCGTGGTTTGGGAACTTTGAACACTGAAGCTTTCTTT
CDR3: CASSRGLGTLNTEAFF

size: few
D: TRBD1
J: TRBJ1-5
V: TRBV12-3/TRBV12-4
DNA: TGTGCCAGCAGTTTTCAGACAGGGGAACAGCCCCAGCATTTT
CDR3: CASSFQTGEQPQHF

size: NA
D: TRBD1
J: TRBJ2-1
V: TRBV27
DNA: TGTGCCAGCAGTCAACTAGGGACAGGGGGTTACAATGAGCAGTTCTTC
CDR3: CASSQLGTGGYNEQFF

size: NA
D: TRBD1
J: TRBJ1-2
V: TRBV27
DNA: TGTGCCAGCAGGGCCGGGACAGGATCCCGGGGTAACTATGGCTACACCTTC
CDR3: CASRAGTGSRGNYGYTF

size: few
D: NA
J: TRBJ2-7
V: TRBV12-3/TRBV12-4
DNA: TGTGCCAGCAGCAAGGCCGGCGAGCAGTACTTC
CDR3: CASSKAGEQYF

size: few
D: NA
J: TRBJ1-1
V: TRBV24-1
DNA: TGTGCCACCAGTGATGGACAGTACGGCACTGAAGCTTTCTTT
CDR3: CATSDGQYGTEAFF

size: many
D: NA
J: TRBJ2-7
V: TRBV29-1
DNA: TGCAGCGTTGAAGGGAGCAGGTCCTACGAGCAGTACTTC
CDR3: CSVEGSRSYEQYF

size: few
D: NA
J: TRBJ2-2
V: TRBV3-1
DNA: TGTGCCAGCAGCCAAGACAGACTCCCCGGGGAGCTGTTTTTT
CDR3: CASSQDRLPGELFF

size: many
D: NA
J: TRBJ1-2
V: TRBV24-1
DNA: TGTGCCACCAGCGTTACAGGAGGCGGCTACACCTTC
CDR3: CATSVTGGGYTF

size: NA
D: TRBD1
J: TRBJ1-1
V: TRBV12-3/TRBV12-4
DNA: TGTGCCAGCAGTTTGGGACAGGAGAACACTGAAGCTTTCTTT
CDR3: CASSLGQENTEAFF

size: many
D: TRBD2
J: TRBJ2-5
V: TRBV7-8
DNA: TGTGCCAGCAGGGATGCTAGCGGGAGGCCAATTCAAGAGACCCAGTACTTC
CDR3: CASRDASGRPIQETQYF

size: few
D: NA
J: TRBJ1-1
V: TRBV5-1
DNA: TGCGCCAGCAGACTAGGATTTAACACTGAAGCTTTCTTT
CDR3: CASRLGFNTEAFF

size: NA
D: NA
J: TRBJ1-3
V: TRBV5-6
DNA: TGTGCCAGCAGCTTAGGACAGCCCACTGGAAACACCATATATTTT
CDR3: CASSLGQPTGNTIYF